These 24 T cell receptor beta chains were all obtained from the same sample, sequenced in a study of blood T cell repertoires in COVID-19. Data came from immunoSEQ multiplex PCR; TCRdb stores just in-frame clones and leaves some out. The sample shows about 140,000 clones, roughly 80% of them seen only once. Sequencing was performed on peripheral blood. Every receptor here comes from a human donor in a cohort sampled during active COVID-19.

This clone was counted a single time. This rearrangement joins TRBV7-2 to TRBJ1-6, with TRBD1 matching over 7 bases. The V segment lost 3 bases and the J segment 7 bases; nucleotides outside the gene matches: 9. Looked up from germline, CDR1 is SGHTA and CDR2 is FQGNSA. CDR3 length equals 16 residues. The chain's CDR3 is CASSFTSTTGNSPLHF. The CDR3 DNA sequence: TGTGCCAGCAGCTTTACATCCACGACAGGGAATTCACCCCTCCACTTT.

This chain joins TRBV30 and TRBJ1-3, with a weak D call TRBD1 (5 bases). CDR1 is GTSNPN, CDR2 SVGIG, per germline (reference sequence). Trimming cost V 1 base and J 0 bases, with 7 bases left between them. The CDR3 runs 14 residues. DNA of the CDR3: TGTGCCTGGAGTGCGGGGGGCTCTGGAAACACCATATATTTT. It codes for CAWSAGGSGNTIYF.

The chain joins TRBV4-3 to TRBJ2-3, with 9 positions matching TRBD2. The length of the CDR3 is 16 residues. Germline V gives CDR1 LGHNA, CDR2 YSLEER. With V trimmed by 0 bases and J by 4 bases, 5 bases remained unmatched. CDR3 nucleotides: TGCGCCAGCAGCCAAGAGATGGCGGGGGGGCCAGATACGCAGTATTTT. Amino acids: CASSQEMAGGPDTQYF.

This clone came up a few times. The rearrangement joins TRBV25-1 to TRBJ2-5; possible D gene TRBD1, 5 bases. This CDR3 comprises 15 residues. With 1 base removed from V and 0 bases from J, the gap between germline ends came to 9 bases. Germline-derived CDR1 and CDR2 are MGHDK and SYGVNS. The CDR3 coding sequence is TGTGCCAGCAGTGAATGGGGCCGGTACCAAGAGACCCAGTACTTC. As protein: CASSEWGRYQETQYF.

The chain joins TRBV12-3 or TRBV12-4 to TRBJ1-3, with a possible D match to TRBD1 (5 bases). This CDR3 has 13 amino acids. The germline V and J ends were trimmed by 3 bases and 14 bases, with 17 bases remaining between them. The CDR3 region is CASSLTEKNPLYF. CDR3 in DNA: TGTGCCAGCAGTTTGACAGAAAAGAACCCCCTATATTTT.

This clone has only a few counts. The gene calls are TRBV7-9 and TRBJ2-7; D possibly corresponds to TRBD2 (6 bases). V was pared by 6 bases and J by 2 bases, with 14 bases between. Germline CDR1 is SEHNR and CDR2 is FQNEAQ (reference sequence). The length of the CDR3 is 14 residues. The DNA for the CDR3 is TGTGCCAGCAGGGAGAGGGGCGGGACCTACGAGCAGTACTTC. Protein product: CASRERGGTYEQYF.

The CDR3 sequence is CSVVGVGGTFF. The CDR3 DNA is TGCAGCGTTGTAGGGGTCGGTGGAACTTTCTTT. V is TRBV29-1 and J is TRBJ1-1, with D maybe TRBD1 (5 bases). Germline V gene data show CDR1 as SQVTM and CDR2 as ANQGSEA. This CDR3 has 11 residues. V was pared by 4 bases and J by 12 bases, with 15 bases between.

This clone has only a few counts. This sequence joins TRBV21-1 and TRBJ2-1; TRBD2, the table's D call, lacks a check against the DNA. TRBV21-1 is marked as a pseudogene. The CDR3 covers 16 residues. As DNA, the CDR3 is TGTGCCAGCAGCCTAGAGGCGGACTATGACTACAATGAGCAGTTCTTC. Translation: CASSLEADYDYNEQFF.

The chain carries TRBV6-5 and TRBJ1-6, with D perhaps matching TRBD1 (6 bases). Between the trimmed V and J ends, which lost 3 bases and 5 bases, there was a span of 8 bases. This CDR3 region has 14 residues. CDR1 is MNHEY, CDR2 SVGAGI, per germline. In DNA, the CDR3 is TGTGCCAGCAGTTATTGGACAGATAATTCACCCCTCCACTTT. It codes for CASSYWTDNSPLHF.

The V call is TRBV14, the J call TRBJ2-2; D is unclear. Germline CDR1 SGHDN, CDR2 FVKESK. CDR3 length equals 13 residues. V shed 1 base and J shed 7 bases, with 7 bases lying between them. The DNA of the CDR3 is TGTGCCAGCAGCCAAGTCGTCAGCGGGGAGCTGTTTTTT. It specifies CASSQVVSGELFF.

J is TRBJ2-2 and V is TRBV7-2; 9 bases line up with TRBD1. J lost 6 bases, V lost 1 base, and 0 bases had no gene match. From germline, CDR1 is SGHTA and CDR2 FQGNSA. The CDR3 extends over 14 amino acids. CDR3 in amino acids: CASSLDRGPGELFF. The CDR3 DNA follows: TGTGCCAGCAGCTTAGACAGGGGGCCCGGGGAGCTGTTTTTT.

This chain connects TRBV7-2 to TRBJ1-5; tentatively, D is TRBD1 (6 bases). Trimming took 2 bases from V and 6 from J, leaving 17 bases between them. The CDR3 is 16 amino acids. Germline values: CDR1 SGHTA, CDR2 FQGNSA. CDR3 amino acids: CASSLTAGTLIQPQHF. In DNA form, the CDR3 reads TGTGCCAGCAGCTTAACAGCGGGGACATTAATTCAGCCCCAGCATTTT.

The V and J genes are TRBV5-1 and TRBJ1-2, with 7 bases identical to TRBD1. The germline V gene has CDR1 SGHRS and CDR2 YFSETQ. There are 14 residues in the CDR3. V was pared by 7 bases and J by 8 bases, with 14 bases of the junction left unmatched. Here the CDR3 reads CASGSPDRRTGYTF. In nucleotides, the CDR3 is TGCGCCAGCGGATCGCCGGACAGGCGCACCGGCTACACCTTC.

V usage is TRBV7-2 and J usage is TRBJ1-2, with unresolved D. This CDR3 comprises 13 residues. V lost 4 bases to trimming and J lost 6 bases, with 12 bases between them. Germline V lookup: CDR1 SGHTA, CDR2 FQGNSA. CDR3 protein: CASSSHHGDGYTF. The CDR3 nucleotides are TGTGCCAGCAGCTCCCACCACGGGGATGGCTACACCTTC. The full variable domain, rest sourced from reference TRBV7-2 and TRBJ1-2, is GAGVSQSPSNKVTEKGKDVELRCDPISGHTALYWYRQSLGQGLEFLIYFQGNSAPDKSGLPSDRFSAERTGGSVSTLTIQRTQQEDSAVYLCASSSHHGDGYTFGSGTRLTVV.

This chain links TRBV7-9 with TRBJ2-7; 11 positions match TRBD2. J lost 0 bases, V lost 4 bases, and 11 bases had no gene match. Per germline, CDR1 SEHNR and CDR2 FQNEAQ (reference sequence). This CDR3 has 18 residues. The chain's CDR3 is CASSSEAGTSGNSYEQYF. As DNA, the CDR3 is TGTGCCAGCAGCTCCGAGGCCGGGACTAGCGGCAACTCCTACGAGCAGTACTTC.

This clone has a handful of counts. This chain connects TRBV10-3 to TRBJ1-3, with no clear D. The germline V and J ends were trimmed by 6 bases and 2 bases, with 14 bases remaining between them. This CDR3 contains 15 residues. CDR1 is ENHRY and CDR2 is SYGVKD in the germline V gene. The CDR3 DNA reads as TGTGCCATCAGGGCAATTGAACGGGCTGGAAACACCATATATTTT. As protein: CAIRAIERAGNTIYF.

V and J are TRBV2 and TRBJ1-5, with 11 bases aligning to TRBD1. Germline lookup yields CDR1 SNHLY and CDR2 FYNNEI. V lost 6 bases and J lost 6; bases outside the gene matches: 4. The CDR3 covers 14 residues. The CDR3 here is CASRAGQGGQPQHF. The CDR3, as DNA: TGTGCCAGCAGAGCGGGACAGGGGGGTCAGCCCCAGCATTTT.

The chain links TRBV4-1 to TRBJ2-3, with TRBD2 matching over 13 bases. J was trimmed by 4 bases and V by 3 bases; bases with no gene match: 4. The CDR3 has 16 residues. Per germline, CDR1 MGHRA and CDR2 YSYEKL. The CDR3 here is CASSQELAGGPDTQYF. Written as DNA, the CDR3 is TGCGCCAGCAGCCAGGAACTAGCGGGGGGGCCAGATACGCAGTATTTT.

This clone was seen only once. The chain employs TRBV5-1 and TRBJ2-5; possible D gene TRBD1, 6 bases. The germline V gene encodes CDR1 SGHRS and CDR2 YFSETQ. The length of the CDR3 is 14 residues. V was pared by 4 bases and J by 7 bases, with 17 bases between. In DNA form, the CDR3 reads TGCGCCAGCAGCGAAGGCCGACAGGCCGGGACCCAGTACTTC. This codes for CASSEGRQAGTQYF.

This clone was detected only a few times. The CDR3 DNA reads TGTGCCAGCAGCTACGGACTAGCGGGGGGGAACACCGGGGAGCTGTTTTTT. Translating gives CASSYGLAGGNTGELFF. The chain joins TRBV5-4 to TRBJ2-2, with 14 bases fitting TRBD2. The CDR3 contains 17 residues. CDR1 SGHNT and CDR2 YYREEE come from the germline V gene (reference sequence). Trimming removed 3 bases from V and 1 base from J; junction bases left unmatched: 2.

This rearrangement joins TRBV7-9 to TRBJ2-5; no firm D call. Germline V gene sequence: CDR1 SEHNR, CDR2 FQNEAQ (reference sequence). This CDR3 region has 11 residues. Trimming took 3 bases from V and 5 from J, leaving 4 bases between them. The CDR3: CASSFLETQYF. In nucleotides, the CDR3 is TGTGCCAGCAGCTTTCTGGAGACCCAGTACTTC.

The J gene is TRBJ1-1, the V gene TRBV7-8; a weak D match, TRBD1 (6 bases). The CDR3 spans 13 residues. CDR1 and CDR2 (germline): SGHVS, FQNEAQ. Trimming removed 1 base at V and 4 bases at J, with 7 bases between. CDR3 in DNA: TGTGCCAGCAGCTTAGAACAGGGCACTGAAGCTTTCTTT. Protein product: CASSLEQGTEAFF.

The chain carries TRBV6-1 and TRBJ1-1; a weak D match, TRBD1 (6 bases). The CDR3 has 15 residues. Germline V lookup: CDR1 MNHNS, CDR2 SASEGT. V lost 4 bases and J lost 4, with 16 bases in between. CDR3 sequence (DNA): TGTGCCAGCAGTGTAGCAGGGGTCGGGAGCACTGAAGCTTTCTTT. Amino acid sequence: CASSVAGVGSTEAFF.

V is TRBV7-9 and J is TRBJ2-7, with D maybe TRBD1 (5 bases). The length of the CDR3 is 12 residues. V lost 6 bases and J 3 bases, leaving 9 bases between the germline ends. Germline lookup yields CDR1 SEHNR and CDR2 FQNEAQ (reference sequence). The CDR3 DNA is TGTGCCAGCAGAGGGGATCTCTACGAGCAGTACTTC. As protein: CASRGDLYEQYF.